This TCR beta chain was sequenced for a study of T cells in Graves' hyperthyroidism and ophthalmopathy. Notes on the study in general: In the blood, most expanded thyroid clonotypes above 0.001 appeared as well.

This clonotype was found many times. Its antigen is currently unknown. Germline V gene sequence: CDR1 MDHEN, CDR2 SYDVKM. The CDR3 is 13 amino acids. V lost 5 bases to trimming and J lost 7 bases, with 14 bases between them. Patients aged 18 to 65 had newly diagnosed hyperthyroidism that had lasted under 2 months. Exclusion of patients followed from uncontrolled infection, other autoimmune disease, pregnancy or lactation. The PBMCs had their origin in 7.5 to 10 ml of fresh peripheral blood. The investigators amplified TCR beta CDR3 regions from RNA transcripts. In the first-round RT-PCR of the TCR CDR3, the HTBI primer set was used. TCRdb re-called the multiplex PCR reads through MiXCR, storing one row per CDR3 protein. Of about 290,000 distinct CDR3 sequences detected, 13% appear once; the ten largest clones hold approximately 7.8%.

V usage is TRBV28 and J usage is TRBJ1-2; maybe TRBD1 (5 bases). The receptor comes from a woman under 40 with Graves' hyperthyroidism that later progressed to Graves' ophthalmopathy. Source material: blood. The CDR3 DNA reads TGTGCCAGCAGTAGTTTGGTGGGGCCTGGCTACACCTTC. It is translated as CASSSLVGPGYTF.